This passage covers 30 T cell receptor beta chains from one sample sequenced in a study of T cell responses to AZD1222 COVID-19 vaccine. TCRdb's copy holds only in-frame clones and misses some; the assay was immunoSEQ multiplex PCR. The table has tens of thousands of clones, about nine tenths seen once; the top ten hold approximately 30%. The sample in question was peripheral blood, obtained 28 days after the second AZD1222 dose. These receptors were collected from an adult who received the AZD1222 COVID-19 vaccine.

This chain joins TRBV20-1 and TRBJ2-5, with D perhaps TRBD1 (5 bases). Deletions cut 3 bases from V and 1 base from J, with 15 bases between. Germline CDR1 and CDR2: DFQATT and SNEGSKA (reference sequence). The length of the CDR3 is 15 residues. CDR3 amino acids: CSASTQGSPQETQYF. The DNA for the CDR3 is TGCAGTGCTAGTACCCAGGGATCCCCCCAAGAGACCCAGTACTTC.

The CDR3 nucleotides are TGTGCCAGCAGCCAAGCCGTCACTAGCGGCGGGGAGACCCAGTACTTC. Translated: CASSQAVTSGGETQYF. The gene calls are TRBV4-2 and TRBJ2-5; 8 nucleotides align to TRBD2. The CDR3 is made up of 16 amino acids. From germline, CDR1 is LGHNA and CDR2 YNFKEQ. V lost 1 base, J lost 5 bases, and 9 bases stayed unmatched.

J is TRBJ1-1 and V is TRBV12-3 or TRBV12-4; D remains unclear. The CDR3 runs 13 residues. The germline V and J ends were trimmed by 7 bases and 1 base, with 10 bases remaining between them. CDR3 protein: CASIEGGNTEAFF. The CDR3 DNA sequence: TGTGCCAGCATCGAAGGCGGGAACACTGAAGCTTTCTTT.

This clone has only a few counts. The chain links TRBV30 to TRBJ1-2, with no clear D. V shed 1 base and J shed 8 bases, with 8 bases lying between them. CDR1 and CDR2 (germline): GTSNPN, SVGIG (reference sequence). This CDR3 is 11 amino acids long. Written as DNA, the CDR3 is TGTGCCTGGAGTGAGAATTCCGGCTACACCTTC. It encodes CAWSENSGYTF.

This chain connects TRBV4-3 to TRBJ1-2, with TRBD1 identical over 9 bases. This CDR3 has 15 amino acids. The V gene's germline CDR1 is LGHNA and CDR2 YSLEER. Trimming at V came to 4 bases and at J to 4 bases, leaving 7 bases not matched to a gene. The CDR3 DNA sequence: TGCGCCAGCAGCCCCGGACAGGGGTCGGCCTATGGCTACACCTTC. Protein product: CASSPGQGSAYGYTF.

V is TRBV5-5 and J is TRBJ2-2; D is unclear. Trimming removed 5 bases from V and 1 base from J, with 6 bases in between. Germline CDR1 reads SGHKS; CDR2 reads YYEKEE (reference sequence). There are 13 residues in the CDR3. DNA for the CDR3: TGTGCCAGCAGATGGTGGAACACCGGGGAGCTGTTTTTT. Translation gives CASRWWNTGELFF.

The chain links TRBV5-4 to TRBJ2-3; a possible D gene is TRBD2 (5 bases). Looked up from germline, CDR1 is SGHNT and CDR2 is YYREEE (reference sequence). The CDR3 spans 16 residues. Trimming shortened V by 0 bases and J by 2 bases, and 13 bases separated the two germline ends. The CDR3 DNA is TGTGCCAGCAGCTTGGATGGCGGGTTCGACACAGATACGCAGTATTTT. Translation: CASSLDGGFDTDTQYF. Based on the CDR3 plus reference TRBV5-4 and TRBJ2-3, the full variable domain is ETGVTQSPTHLIKTRGQQVTLRCSSQSGHNTVSWYQQALGQGPQFIFQYYREEENGRGNFPPRFSGLQFPNYSSELNVNALELDDSALYLCASSLDGGFDTDTQYFGPGTRLTVL.

This clone was counted a single time. The chain is built from TRBV5-1 and TRBJ2-5; 10 nucleotides match TRBD2. The CDR3 sequence is 15 residues long. Germline CDR1 reads SGHRS; CDR2 reads YFSETQ. After removal of 1 base from V and 4 bases from J, the junction contained 4 bases not matched to a gene. DNA for the CDR3: TGCGCCAGCAGCTTGTCTAGCGGGAGTGGAGAGACCCAGTACTTC. It codes for CASSLSSGSGETQYF.

The chain joins TRBV9 to TRBJ1-6; maybe TRBD1 (5 bases). Trimming pared 3 bases from V and 2 bases from J, leaving 12 bases between. Germline lookup yields CDR1 SGDLS and CDR2 YYNGEE. The CDR3 contains 16 residues. CDR3 amino acids: CASSALPGPYNSPLHF. The DNA of the CDR3 is TGTGCCAGCAGCGCTCTTCCGGGACCCTATAATTCACCCCTCCACTTT.

The V call is TRBV7-3, the J call TRBJ2-5, with 7 nucleotides matching TRBD2. Trimming took 1 base from V and 0 from J; bases not matched to a gene: 2. The CDR3 extends over 15 amino acids. In germline, CDR1 is SGHTA, CDR2 FQGTGA. CDR3 DNA: TGTGCCAGCAGCTTAAGTAGCGGGCACCAAGAGACCCAGTACTTC. Translated: CASSLSSGHQETQYF.

The chain joins TRBV5-1 to TRBJ2-6; a possible D gene is TRBD2 (5 bases). V was clipped by 7 bases and J by 2 bases, with 16 bases between them. The germline V gene encodes CDR1 SGHRS and CDR2 YFSETQ. The CDR3 runs to 16 residues. Here the CDR3 reads CASGVGINPGANVLTF. CDR3 sequence (DNA): TGCGCCAGCGGCGTCGGGATTAATCCTGGGGCCAACGTCCTGACTTTC.

V usage is TRBV28 and J usage is TRBJ1-5, with a tentative D call TRBD1 (6 bases). CDR1 and CDR2 (germline): MDHEN, SYDVKM. V lost 5 bases and J lost 4, with 12 bases in between. This CDR3 region has 14 residues. The CDR3 region is CASSLPGANQPQHF. The CDR3 DNA is TGTGCCAGCAGTCTCCCAGGGGCGAATCAGCCCCAGCATTTT.

This clone was recorded once. The chain is built from TRBV5-1 and TRBJ2-6; TRBD1 matches at 9 bases. This CDR3 region has 16 residues. CDR1 and CDR2 (germline): SGHRS, YFSETQ. The ends lost 4 bases at V and 2 bases at J; junction bases unmatched: 4. The CDR3 spells CASSTGDRAGANVLTF. The CDR3 DNA reads as TGCGCCAGCAGCACCGGGGACAGGGCTGGGGCCAACGTCCTGACTTTC.

The chain has TRBV7-3 and TRBJ2-5; no reliable D call. Germline V gives CDR1 SGHTA, CDR2 FQGTGA. The CDR3 spans 13 residues. Trimming pared 5 bases from V and 2 bases from J, leaving 9 bases between. CDR3 DNA: TGTGCCAGCAGCCCCGGGCAACAAGAGACCCAGTACTTC. It specifies CASSPGQQETQYF.

In nucleotides, the CDR3 is TGCAGCGTTGTAGCGGGAGCCCTCGGCGGGGAGCTGTTTTTT. This translates into CSVVAGALGGELFF. The chain has TRBV29-1 and TRBJ2-2; 9 positions agree with TRBD2. From germline, CDR1 is SQVTM and CDR2 ANQGSEA. Losses at the gene ends were 4 bases for V and 7 bases for J; bases not matched to a gene: 7. The CDR3 is 14 residues long.

V and J are TRBV18 and TRBJ1-2, with D unresolved. The CDR3 totals 13 residues. Germline V gene sequence: CDR1 KGHSH, CDR2 LQKENI. Trimming took off 2 bases at V and 6 bases at J, with 10 bases between the two ends. The CDR3 protein is CASSPRRVDGYTF. The CDR3 DNA follows: TGTGCCAGCTCACCAAGAAGGGTAGATGGCTACACCTTC.

The V call is TRBV2, the J call TRBJ1-5; 8 bases fit TRBD1. V lost 5 bases to trimming and J lost 6 bases; unmatched junction nucleotides: 9. The CDR3 has 15 residues. The germline gives CDR1 SNHLY, CDR2 FYNNEI. Here the CDR3 DNA reads TGTGCCAGCAGTACGGGACAGGCGGGTTTTCAGCCCCAGCATTTT. This sequence encodes CASSTGQAGFQPQHF.

The chain has TRBV29-1 and TRBJ1-2; TRBD1 might be the D (5 bases). Germline assignment: CDR1 SQVTM and CDR2 ANQGSEA. V was shortened by 1 base and J by 4 bases, with 22 bases between the two germline ends. This CDR3 contains 17 residues. The CDR3 is CSVEAKGGVVGFYGYTF. The CDR3 region has the DNA TGCAGCGTTGAAGCCAAGGGAGGGGTTGTGGGGTTCTATGGCTACACCTTC.

This clone was seen just once. The rearrangement joins TRBV7-3 to TRBJ1-5; 9 bases align to TRBD1. This CDR3 is built from 15 residues. V lost 2 bases, J lost 6 bases, and 5 bases stayed unmatched. CDR1 is SGHTA and CDR2 is FQGTGA in the germline V gene. The CDR3 protein is CASSLDGTGSQPQHF. DNA of the CDR3: TGTGCCAGCAGCTTAGACGGGACAGGGAGTCAGCCCCAGCATTTT.

The chain employs TRBV29-1 and TRBJ1-1; TRBD1 aligns across 7 bases. The germline gives CDR1 SQVTM, CDR2 ANQGSEA. Trimming took 5 bases from V and 1 from J; bases not matched to a gene: 10. The CDR3 has 15 residues. The CDR3 nucleotides are TGCAGCGTTAACCCTTACAGGGGAGGGAACACTGAAGCTTTCTTT. Amino acid sequence: CSVNPYRGGNTEAFF.

This chain joins TRBV29-1 and TRBJ2-7; 8 bases line up with TRBD2. The trim removed 6 bases at V and 4 bases at J, leaving 11 bases unmatched. The CDR3 totals 14 residues. Per the germline V gene, CDR1 is SQVTM and CDR2 is ANQGSEA. DNA of the CDR3: TGCAGCGTAGTTTTGGGGCTAGCGGGTTACGAGCAGTACTTC. Its translation is CSVVLGLAGYEQYF.

Of note for this clone: One end of the junction does not line up with germline, which may come from a read error. CDR3 nucleotide sequence: TGTGCCAGCAGTTACCGCAACCAGCCCCAGCATTTT. Protein: CASSYRNQPQHF. This sequence joins TRBV6-2 or TRBV6-3 and TRBJ1-5; D is unclear. CDR3 length: 12 amino acids. Germline CDR1 reads MNHEY; CDR2 reads SVGEGT.

J is TRBJ1-1 and V is TRBV5-1; the D gene is possibly TRBD1 (6 bases). The length of the CDR3 is 17 residues. Germline values: CDR1 SGHRS, CDR2 YFSETQ. The V end lost 1 base, the J end lost 4 bases, and 20 bases lay between the germline ends. CDR3: CASSLPIQGKGGTEAFF. The CDR3 region has the DNA TGCGCCAGCAGCTTGCCTATTCAGGGGAAAGGGGGCACTGAAGCTTTCTTT.

The chain recombines TRBV28 with TRBJ1-1; D may be TRBD1 (5 bases). V shed 6 bases and J shed 5 bases, with 7 bases lying between them. Germline CDR1 reads MDHEN; CDR2 reads SYDVKM. CDR3 length: 11 amino acids. CDR3 region: CASRGLTEAFF. Written as DNA, the CDR3 is TGTGCCAGCAGGGGGCTGACTGAAGCTTTCTTT.

The chain uses TRBV10-2 and TRBJ2-1; TRBD2 matches 7 bases. CDR3 length: 15 residues. Germline values: CDR1 WSHSY, CDR2 SAAADI. Germline trimming cut 9 bases from V and 7 bases from J; bases unmatched to any gene: 15. CDR3 region: CASVERAGVVNEQFF. The CDR3 nucleotides read TGCGCCAGTGTTGAACGGGCGGGAGTGGTGAATGAGCAGTTCTTC.

CDR3: CASSLYSRVSQETQYF. Written as DNA, the CDR3 is TGTGCCAGCAGTTTATATTCTCGAGTCAGTCAAGAGACCCAGTACTTC. The chain recombines TRBV27 with TRBJ2-5; D uncertain. Trimming removed 1 base from V and 2 bases from J, with 14 bases in between. CDR1 MNHEY and CDR2 SMNVEV come from the germline V gene (reference sequence). The CDR3 length is 16 residues.

V is TRBV4-1 and J is TRBJ2-5; 7 bases are shared with TRBD2. Per germline, CDR1 MGHRA and CDR2 YSYEKL. This CDR3 contains 16 residues. V was clipped by 0 bases and J by 4 bases; unmatched bases: 8. This CDR3 reads CASSQDTSEELETQYF. The CDR3 bases are TGCGCCAGCAGCCAAGATACTAGCGAGGAGCTAGAGACCCAGTACTTC.

This clone was detected only once. This chain links TRBV7-6 with TRBJ1-4, with a tentative D call TRBD1 (5 bases). Germline values: CDR1 SGHVS, CDR2 FNYEAQ. Trimming removed 3 bases from V and 7 bases from J, with 12 bases in between. The CDR3 is 14 residues long. CDR3 DNA: TGTGCCAGCAGCTTGGGGCAATGGGCTGAAAAACTGTTTTTT. Amino acids: CASSLGQWAEKLFF.

Only a few counts were recorded for this clone. The gene calls are TRBV11-3 and TRBJ1-1; a possible D gene is TRBD1 (6 bases). The CDR3 is made up of 12 amino acids. Germline CDR1 and CDR2: SGHNT and YENEEA. Trimming shortened V by 3 bases and J by 7 bases, and 9 bases separated the two germline ends. Written as DNA, the CDR3 is TGTGCCAGCAGCTTGACAGGCGGTGAAGCTTTCTTT. This codes for CASSLTGGEAFF.

The chain employs TRBV5-1 and TRBJ2-1; no definite D call. The CDR3 consists of 14 residues. Germline-derived CDR1 and CDR2 are SGHRS and YFSETQ. Between the trimmed V and J ends, which lost 0 bases and 2 bases, there was a span of 6 bases. CDR3 sequence reads: CASSLETAYNEQFF. In DNA form, the CDR3 reads TGCGCCAGCAGCTTGGAAACGGCCTACAATGAGCAGTTCTTC.